This T cell receptor beta chain appears in the sequencing data of a study of blood T cell repertoires in COVID-19. Overall study context: Acute and convalescent COVID-19 samples came from the United States, Italy and Spain.

Profiling relied on immunoSEQ multiplex PCR, and the TCRdb table lists in-frame clones only, not all of them. The sample has about 93,000 clones; about nine tenths are singletons. This CDR3 comprises 18 residues. Germline loops: CDR1 SGHTA, CDR2 FQGNSA. The germline V and J ends were trimmed by 2 bases and 6 bases, with 22 bases remaining between them. Sequenced input: peripheral blood. The sequence was collected from a human donor with active COVID-19. The donor label of this sample is uncertain. This sequence joins TRBV7-2 and TRBJ2-2; possible D gene TRBD1, 6 bases. CDR3 bases: TGTGCCAGCAGCTTATCTAGATGGGGGCTCGGAGGCGCCGGGGAGCTGTTTTTT. Protein: CASSLSRWGLGGAGELFF.